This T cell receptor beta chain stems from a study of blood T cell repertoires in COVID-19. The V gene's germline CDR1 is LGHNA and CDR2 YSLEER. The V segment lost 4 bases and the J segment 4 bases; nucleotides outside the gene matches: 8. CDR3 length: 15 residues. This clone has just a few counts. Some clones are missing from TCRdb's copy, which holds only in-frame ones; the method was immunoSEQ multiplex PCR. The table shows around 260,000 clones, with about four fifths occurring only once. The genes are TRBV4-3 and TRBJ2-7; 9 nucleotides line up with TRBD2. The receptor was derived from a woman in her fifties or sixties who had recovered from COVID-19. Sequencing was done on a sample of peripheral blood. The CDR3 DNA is TGCGCCAGCAGCCTCCAGACTAGCGGTTTATACGAGCAGTACTTC. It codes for CASSLQTSGLYEQYF.